What follows are 25 T cell receptor beta chains derived from one specimen sequenced in a study of Ad26.COV2.S vaccination and SARS-CoV-2 variants. Treatment denoted: roughly 18 received Ad26.COV2.S at low or high dose, single or two shots; several received placebo; per-sample allocation not given. Following the first vaccine or placebo injection, samples were taken on day 63. The data were produced by immunoSEQ multiplex PCR, yet TCRdb's version contains in-frame clones alone and is incomplete. The sample gives over 350,000 clones, approximately 86% of which show up once; 3% to 4.5% is in the top ten. Sequencing used peripheral blood, obtained in a trial of Ad26.COV2.S vaccine versus placebo. All receptors derive from a person aged 18 to 65 who received the Ad26.COV2.S COVID-19 vaccine or a placebo.

The chain carries TRBV30 and TRBJ2-2, with TRBD2 matching 8 bases. CDR1 is GTSNPN, CDR2 SVGIG, per germline (reference sequence). CDR3 length: 15 amino acids. Unmatched junction bases numbered 6, after V lost 2 bases and J lost 4 bases. This CDR3 reads CAWSLGLAGTGELFF. CDR3 bases: TGTGCCTGGAGTTTAGGCCTAGCGGGCACCGGGGAGCTGTTTTTT.

The V call is TRBV30, the J call TRBJ1-6; D is unclear. Trimming stripped 1 base from V and 6 bases from J, with 4 bases between. This CDR3 comprises 12 residues. Germline V gene lookup returns CDR1 GTSNPN and CDR2 SVGIG (reference sequence). CDR3 DNA: TGTGCCTGGAGTGCCTTTAATTCACCCCTCCACTTT. Protein: CAWSAFNSPLHF.

The chain couples TRBV9 to TRBJ1-6; D unresolved. The CDR3 runs to 13 residues. V gave up 2 bases and J gave up 6 bases, with 6 bases separating them. Germline lookup yields CDR1 SGDLS and CDR2 YYNGEE. The CDR3 is CASSVLANSPLHF. DNA for the CDR3: TGTGCCAGCAGCGTTTTAGCTAATTCACCCCTCCACTTT.

The chain combines TRBV7-2 with TRBJ2-2, with 9 bases lining up with TRBD2. Germline V gene data show CDR1 as SGHTA and CDR2 as FQGNSA. The CDR3 extends over 16 amino acids. The junction had 9 bases not matched to a gene; V was cut back by 5 bases and J by 5 bases. CDR3 sequence reads: CASSTQAGGTTGELFF. The CDR3 bases are TGTGCCAGCAGCACCCAAGCGGGGGGCACGACCGGGGAGCTGTTTTTT.

The rearrangement joins TRBV6-2 or TRBV6-3 to TRBJ1-1; TRBD1 matches at 10 bases. This CDR3 spans 17 amino acids. Germline CDR1 and CDR2: MNHEY and SVGEGT. Unmatched junction bases numbered 15, after V lost 6 bases and J lost 5 bases. The CDR3 loop reads CASSLRDRGPLETEAFF. CDR3 DNA sequence: TGTGCCAGCAGCCTCAGGGACAGGGGTCCTCTGGAGACTGAAGCTTTCTTT.

The J gene is TRBJ2-6, the V gene TRBV6-1; 8 bases are a match to TRBD2. The CDR3 is made up of 16 amino acids. From germline, CDR1 is MNHNS and CDR2 SASEGT. Trimming at V came to 2 bases and at J to 5 bases, leaving 5 bases not matched to a gene. The CDR3 protein is CASSEPGTSWANVLTF. Here the CDR3 DNA reads TGTGCCAGCAGTGAACCCGGGACTAGTTGGGCCAACGTCCTGACTTTC.

The chain uses TRBV6-5 and TRBJ2-7; D call uncertain. Germline CDR1 is MNHEY and CDR2 is SVGAGI. The CDR3 spans 14 residues. The V end was cut by 3 bases, the J end by 4 bases, with 13 bases between. The CDR3 nucleotides read TGTGCCAGCAGTTATGTAAGGGAAGGGTACGAGCAGTACTTC. Translation: CASSYVREGYEQYF.

V usage is TRBV21-1 and J usage is TRBJ1-3; the table's TRBD1 call for D was not verified on the DNA. TRBV21-1 is a documented pseudogene. There are 18 residues in the CDR3. The CDR3 region is CALEGPQQGKSSGNTIYF. Written as DNA, the CDR3 is TGTGCCCTCGAGGGCCCTCAACAGGGGAAGAGCTCTGGAAACACCATATATTTT.

The genes are TRBV18 and TRBJ1-1, with D tentatively TRBD1 (5 bases). This CDR3 is 13 amino acids long. Germline CDR1 reads KGHSH; CDR2 reads LQKENI. Trimming cost V 6 bases and J 4 bases, with 12 bases left between them. CDR3 sequence reads: CASSSQGSTEAFF. CDR3 bases: TGTGCCAGCTCTTCCCAGGGTAGCACTGAAGCTTTCTTT.

The J gene is TRBJ2-5, the V gene TRBV5-4, with D possibly matching TRBD1 (6 bases). The CDR3 is 14 amino acids. The germline V gene has CDR1 SGHNT and CDR2 YYREEE (reference sequence). Deletions cut 2 bases from V and 4 bases from J, with 12 bases between. The CDR3: CASSLMGARETQYF. For the CDR3, the DNA is TGTGCCAGCAGCTTAATGGGGGCTCGAGAGACCCAGTACTTC.

This sequence joins TRBV5-1 and TRBJ2-3; 8 nucleotides align to TRBD2. J was trimmed by 4 bases and V by 3 bases; bases with no gene match: 4. The CDR3 contains 14 residues. CDR1 and CDR2 (germline): SGHRS, YFSETQ. The CDR3 loop is CASSSMTSADTQYF. CDR3 DNA: TGCGCCAGCAGCTCAATGACTAGCGCAGATACGCAGTATTTT.

The chain uses TRBV6-1 and TRBJ1-2, with a possible D match to TRBD1 (5 bases). The CDR3 is made up of 15 amino acids. Trimming removed 0 bases from V and 1 base from J, with 9 bases in between. Germline CDR1 and CDR2: MNHNS and SASEGT. CDR3: CASSEAAGYNYGYTF. The CDR3 DNA follows: TGTGCCAGCAGTGAAGCGGCAGGGTATAACTATGGCTACACCTTC.

The chain links TRBV15 to TRBJ2-3; weak D call: TRBD1 (6 bases). The CDR3 spans 13 residues. V dropped 4 bases and J dropped 5 bases, with 10 bases sitting between them. Per germline, CDR1 LNHNV and CDR2 YYDKDF (reference sequence). CDR3 loop: CATSTGAVDTQYF. CDR3 DNA sequence: TGTGCCACCAGCACAGGGGCAGTAGATACGCAGTATTTT.

The chain is built from TRBV7-2 and TRBJ2-1; 7 bases are a match to TRBD1. CDR3 length equals 17 residues. Trimming at V came to 5 bases and at J to 4 bases, leaving 14 bases not matched to a gene. Germline-derived CDR1 and CDR2 are SGHTA and FQGNSA. DNA for the CDR3: TGTGCCAGCAGCCAAGGGGGTGGCAGGGGGAAGTACAATGAGCAGTTCTTC. The encoded protein is CASSQGGGRGKYNEQFF.

In its sample, this clone was seen a few times. The CDR3 region has the DNA TGTGCCAGCACCCCAAGGGGCAGATACTATGGCTACACCTTC. This translates into CASTPRGRYYGYTF. This chain joins TRBV3-1 (or the pseudogene TRBV3-2) and TRBJ1-2; D might be TRBD1 (5 bases). Germline CDR1 and CDR2: LGHDT and YNNKEL (reference sequence). Trimming pared 7 bases from V and 3 bases from J, leaving 15 bases between. The CDR3 is made up of 14 amino acids.

CDR3 nucleotide sequence: TGCGCCAGCACCGGGACAGAGCTAGAAAAACTGTTTTTT. Protein: CASTGTELEKLFF. This chain uses TRBV10-1 with TRBJ1-4; TRBD1 matches at 7 bases. CDR1 and CDR2 from the germline V gene are WNHNN and SYGVQD (reference sequence). The CDR3 consists of 13 residues. The ends lost 7 bases at V and 8 bases at J; junction bases unmatched: 7.

The J gene is TRBJ2-6, the V gene TRBV6-6; D call uncertain. CDR1 is MNHNY, CDR2 SVGAGI, per germline (reference sequence). V shed 4 bases and J shed 0 bases, with 10 bases lying between them. The CDR3 spans 16 residues. The CDR3 reads CASSFIQSSGANVLTF. CDR3 coding DNA: TGTGCCAGCAGTTTCATTCAGAGCTCTGGGGCCAACGTCCTGACTTTC.

This chain joins TRBV6-5 and TRBJ1-1; a weak D match, TRBD1 (5 bases). V gave up 6 bases and J gave up 4 bases, with 15 bases separating them. The CDR3 sequence is 14 residues long. Germline CDR1 is MNHEY and CDR2 is SVGAGI. The CDR3 loop is CASRNRQSITEAFF. The CDR3 coding sequence is TGTGCCAGCAGAAACAGGCAGTCAATCACTGAAGCTTTCTTT.

This clone appeared once. This sequence joins TRBV10-3 and TRBJ1-1; no definite D call. V was shortened by 2 bases and J by 1 base, with 17 bases between the two germline ends. CDR1 is ENHRY, CDR2 SYGVKD, per germline. CDR3 length: 17 amino acids. The CDR3, as DNA: TGTGCCATCAGTGAGACTAGACCCCGATACGGGAACACTGAAGCTTTCTTT. Residues: CAISETRPRYGNTEAFF.

The CDR3 coding sequence is TGTGCCAGCAGCCTACTTGTCGTTAGGGACACTGAAGCTTTCTTT. Its protein product is CASSLLVVRDTEAFF. This chain connects TRBV14 to TRBJ1-1; unclear D gene. Trimming pared 4 bases from V and 3 bases from J, leaving 15 bases between. From germline, CDR1 is SGHDN and CDR2 FVKESK. This CDR3 comprises 15 residues.

The V gene is TRBV2, the J gene TRBJ1-1; perhaps TRBD1 as D (6 bases). The CDR3 contains 14 residues. Trimming pared 8 bases from V and 4 bases from J, leaving 17 bases between. Germline V gives CDR1 SNHLY, CDR2 FYNNEI. The DNA of the CDR3 is TGTGCCAGCGGAATAAGCCAGGGGATCACTGAAGCTTTCTTT. This encodes CASGISQGITEAFF. The entire variable domain, with the rest obtained from reference TRBV2 and TRBJ1-1, is as follows: EPEVTQTPSHQVTQMGQEVILRCVPISNHLYFYWYRQILGQKVEFLVSFYNNEISEKSEIFDDQFSVERPDGSNFTLKIRSTKLEDSAMYFCASGISQGITEAFFGQGTRLTVV.

This clone was counted at least ten times. This rearrangement joins TRBV6-2 or TRBV6-3 to TRBJ2-7; TRBD2 might be the D (5 bases). The CDR3 is 14 amino acids. The germline V gene encodes CDR1 MNHEY and CDR2 SVGEGT. Trimming shortened V by 5 bases and J by 3 bases, and 14 bases separated the two germline ends. The CDR3, as DNA: TGTGCCAGCAGTGTTCCGGGGAGACACTACGAGCAGTACTTC. The encoded protein is CASSVPGRHYEQYF.

Of note for this clone: An end of the junction does not agree with germline; a read error may underlie this. V gene TRBV5-1 combines with J gene TRBJ2-3; TRBD2 aligns across 9 bases. This CDR3 is built from 14 residues. Germline V gives CDR1 SGHRS, CDR2 YFSETQ. CDR3 residues: CASSPGTSRDTQYF. DNA of the CDR3: TGCGCCAGCAGCCCCGGGACTAGCAGAGATACGCAGTATTTT.

This chain connects TRBV27 to TRBJ1-6; 10 nucleotides line up with TRBD1. CDR3 length equals 15 residues. The trim removed 4 bases at V and 6 bases at J, leaving 3 bases unmatched. The germline V gene has CDR1 MNHEY and CDR2 SMNVEV (reference sequence). For the CDR3, the DNA is TGTGCCAGCAGTTCCGGGACAGGGGTTAATTCACCCCTCCACTTT. This sequence encodes CASSSGTGVNSPLHF.

The rearrangement joins TRBV4-1 to TRBJ1-2; D unresolved. The CDR3 loop spans 13 amino acids. Germline V lookup: CDR1 MGHRA, CDR2 YSYEKL. The V end lost 1 base, the J end lost 4 bases, and 7 bases lay between the germline ends. CDR3 amino acids: CASSQVGFYGYTF. CDR3 in DNA: TGCGCCAGCAGCCAAGTAGGGTTCTATGGCTACACCTTC.